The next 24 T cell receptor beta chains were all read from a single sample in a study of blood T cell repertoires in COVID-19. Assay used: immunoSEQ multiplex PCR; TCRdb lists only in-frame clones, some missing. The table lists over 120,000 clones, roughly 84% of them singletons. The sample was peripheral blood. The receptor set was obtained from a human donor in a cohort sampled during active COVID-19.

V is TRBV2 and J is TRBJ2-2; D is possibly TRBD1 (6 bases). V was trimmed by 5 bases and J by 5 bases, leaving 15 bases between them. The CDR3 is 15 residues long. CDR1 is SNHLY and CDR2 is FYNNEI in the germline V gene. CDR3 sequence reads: CASSSQGPGTGELFF. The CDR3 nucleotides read TGTGCCAGCAGTTCACAGGGTCCGGGGACCGGGGAGCTGTTTTTT.

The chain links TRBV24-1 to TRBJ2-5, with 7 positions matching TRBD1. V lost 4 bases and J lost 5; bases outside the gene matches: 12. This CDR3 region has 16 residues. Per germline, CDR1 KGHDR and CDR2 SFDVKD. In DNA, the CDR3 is TGTGCCACCAGTGACCCCTCCAGGGGGAAAGGGGAGACCCAGTACTTC. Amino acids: CATSDPSRGKGETQYF.

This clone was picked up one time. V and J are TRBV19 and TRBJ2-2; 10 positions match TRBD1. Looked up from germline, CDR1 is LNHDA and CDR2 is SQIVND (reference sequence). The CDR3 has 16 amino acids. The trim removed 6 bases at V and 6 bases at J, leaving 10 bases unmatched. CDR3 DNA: TGTGCCAGTAGACTGACAGGGGGCGCAGGGGCCGGGGAGCTGTTTTTT. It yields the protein CASRLTGGAGAGELFF.

The CDR3 DNA follows: TGTGCCAGCAGCTTATCCCCCCAAGAGGGAGAGACCCAGTACTTC. Its protein product is CASSLSPQEGETQYF. The gene calls are TRBV7-3 and TRBJ2-5; maybe TRBD2 (5 bases). This CDR3 contains 15 residues. V was shortened by 2 bases and J by 4 bases, with 14 bases between the two germline ends. Germline V gene lookup returns CDR1 SGHTA and CDR2 FQGTGA.

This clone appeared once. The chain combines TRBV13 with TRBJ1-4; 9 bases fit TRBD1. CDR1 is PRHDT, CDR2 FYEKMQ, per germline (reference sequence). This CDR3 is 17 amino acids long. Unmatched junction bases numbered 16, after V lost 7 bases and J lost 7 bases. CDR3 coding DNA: TGTGCCAGCACCCTGGGACAGGGAAAGGGGAGGAGTGAAAAACTGTTTTTT. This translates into CASTLGQGKGRSEKLFF.

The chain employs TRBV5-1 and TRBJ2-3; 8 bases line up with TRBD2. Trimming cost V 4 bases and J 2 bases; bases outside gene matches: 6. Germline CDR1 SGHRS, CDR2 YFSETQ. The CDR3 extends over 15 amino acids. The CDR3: CASSTRGRNTDTQYF. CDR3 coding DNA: TGCGCCAGCAGCACTCGCGGGAGGAACACAGATACGCAGTATTTT.

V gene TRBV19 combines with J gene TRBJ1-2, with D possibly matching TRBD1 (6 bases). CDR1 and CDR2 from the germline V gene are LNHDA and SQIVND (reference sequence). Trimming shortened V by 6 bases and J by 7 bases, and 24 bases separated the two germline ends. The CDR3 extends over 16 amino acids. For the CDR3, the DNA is TGTGCCAGTAGGCTTCACAGGGACCAAGAAGGTGGTGGCTACACCTTC. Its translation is CASRLHRDQEGGGYTF.

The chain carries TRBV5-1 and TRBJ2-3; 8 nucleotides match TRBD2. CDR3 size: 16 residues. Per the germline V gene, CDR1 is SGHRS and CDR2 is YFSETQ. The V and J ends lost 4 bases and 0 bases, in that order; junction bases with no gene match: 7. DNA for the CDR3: TGCGCCAGCAGCGCGGGGACTAGTGCTAGCACAGATACGCAGTATTTT. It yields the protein CASSAGTSASTDTQYF.

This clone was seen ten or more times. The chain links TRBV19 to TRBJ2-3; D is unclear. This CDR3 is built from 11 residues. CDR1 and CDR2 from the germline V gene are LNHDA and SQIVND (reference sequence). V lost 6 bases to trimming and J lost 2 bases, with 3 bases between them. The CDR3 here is CASRYTDTQYF. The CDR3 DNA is TGTGCCAGTAGGTACACAGATACGCAGTATTTT. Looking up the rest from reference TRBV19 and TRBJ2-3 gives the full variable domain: DGGITQSPKYLFRKEGQNVTLSCEQNLNHDAMYWYRQDPGQGLRLIYYSQIVNDFQKGDIAEGYSVSREKKESFPLTVTSAQKNPTAFYLCASRYTDTQYFGPGTRLTVL.

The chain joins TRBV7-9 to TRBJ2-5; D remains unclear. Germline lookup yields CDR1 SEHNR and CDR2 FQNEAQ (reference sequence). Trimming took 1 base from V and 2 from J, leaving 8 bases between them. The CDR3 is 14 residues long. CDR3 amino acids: CASSLDGRQETQYF. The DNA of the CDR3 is TGTGCCAGCAGCTTAGATGGCAGACAAGAGACCCAGTACTTC.

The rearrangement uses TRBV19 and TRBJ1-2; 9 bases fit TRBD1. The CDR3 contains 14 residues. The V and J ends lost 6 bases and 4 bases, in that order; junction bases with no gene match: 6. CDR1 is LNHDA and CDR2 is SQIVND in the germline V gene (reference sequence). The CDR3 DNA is TGTGCCAGTAGCCGGGACAGGGAAGTCTATGGCTACACCTTC. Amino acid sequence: CASSRDREVYGYTF.

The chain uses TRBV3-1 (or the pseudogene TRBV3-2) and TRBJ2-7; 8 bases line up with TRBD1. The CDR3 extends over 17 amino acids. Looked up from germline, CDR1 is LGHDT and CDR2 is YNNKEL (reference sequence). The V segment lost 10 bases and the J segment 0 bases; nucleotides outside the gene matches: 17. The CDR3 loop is CATSSLGQGRPSYEQYF. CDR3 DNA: TGTGCCACCAGTTCCTTAGGACAGGGTCGACCCTCCTACGAGCAGTACTTC.

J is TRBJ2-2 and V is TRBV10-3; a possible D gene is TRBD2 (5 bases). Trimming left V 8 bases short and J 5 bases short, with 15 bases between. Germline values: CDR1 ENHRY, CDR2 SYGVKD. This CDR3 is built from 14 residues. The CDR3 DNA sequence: TGTGCCATCGGCTTGAGGGAGCAAACCGGGGAGCTGTTTTTT. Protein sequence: CAIGLREQTGELFF.

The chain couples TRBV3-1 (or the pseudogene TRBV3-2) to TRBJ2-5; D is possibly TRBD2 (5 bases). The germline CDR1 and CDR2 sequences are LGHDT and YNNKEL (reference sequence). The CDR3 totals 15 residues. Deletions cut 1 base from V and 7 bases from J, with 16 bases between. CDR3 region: CASSQGPGIQWTQYF. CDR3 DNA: TGTGCCAGCAGCCAAGGGCCGGGGATACAGTGGACCCAGTACTTC.

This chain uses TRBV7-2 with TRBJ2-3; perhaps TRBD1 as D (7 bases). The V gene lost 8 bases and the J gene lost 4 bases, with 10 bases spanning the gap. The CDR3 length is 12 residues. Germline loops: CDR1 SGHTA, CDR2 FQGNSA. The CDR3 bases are TGTGCCAGCCGCAGGGGGGCAGATACGCAGTATTTT. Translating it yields CASRRGADTQYF.

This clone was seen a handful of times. The CDR3 protein is CASAPQGGKGTQYF. The CDR3 DNA follows: TGTGCCAGCGCGCCACAGGGGGGGAAAGGGACCCAGTACTTC. The J gene is TRBJ2-5, the V gene TRBV19; tentatively, D is TRBD1 (8 bases). Trimming took 9 bases from V and 7 from J, leaving 21 bases between them. Per germline, CDR1 LNHDA and CDR2 SQIVND (reference sequence). This CDR3 is 14 amino acids long.

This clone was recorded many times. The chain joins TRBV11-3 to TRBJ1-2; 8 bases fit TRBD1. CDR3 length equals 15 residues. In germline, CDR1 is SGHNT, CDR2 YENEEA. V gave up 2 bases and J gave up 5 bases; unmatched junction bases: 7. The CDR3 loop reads CASSLYRGWRYGYTF. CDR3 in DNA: TGTGCCAGCAGCTTATACAGGGGGTGGAGATATGGCTACACCTTC. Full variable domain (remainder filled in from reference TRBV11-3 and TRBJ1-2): EAGVVQSPRYKIIEKKQPVAFWCNPISGHNTLYWYLQNLGQGPELLIRYENEEAVDDSQLPKDRFSAERLKGVDSTLKIQPAELGDSAVYLCASSLYRGWRYGYTFGSGTRLTVV.

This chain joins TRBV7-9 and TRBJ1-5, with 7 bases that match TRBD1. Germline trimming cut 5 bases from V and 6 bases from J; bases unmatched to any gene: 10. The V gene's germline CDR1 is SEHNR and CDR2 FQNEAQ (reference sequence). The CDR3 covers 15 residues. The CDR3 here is CASSPSGQTGQPQHF. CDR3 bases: TGTGCCAGCAGCCCCTCGGGACAGACGGGTCAGCCCCAGCATTTT.

As DNA, the CDR3 is TGTGCCAGCAGCTTAACCGGGGCGACAGGGGCCCCCTCCGAGCAGTACGTC. The encoded protein is CASSLTGATGAPSEQYV. This chain links TRBV7-8 with TRBJ2-7; 8 bases map to TRBD1. Germline V CDR1 and CDR2: SGHVS, FQNEAQ. The V gene end was trimmed by 2 bases and the J gene end by 6 bases; junction bases not matched to a gene: 15. The CDR3 is 17 residues long.

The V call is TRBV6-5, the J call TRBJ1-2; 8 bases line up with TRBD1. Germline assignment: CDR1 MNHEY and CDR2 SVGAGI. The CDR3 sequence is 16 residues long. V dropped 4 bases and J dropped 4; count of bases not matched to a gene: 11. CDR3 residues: CASSSLGQDGTYGYTF. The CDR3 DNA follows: TGTGCCAGCAGTTCGCTGGGACAGGATGGGACCTATGGCTACACCTTC.

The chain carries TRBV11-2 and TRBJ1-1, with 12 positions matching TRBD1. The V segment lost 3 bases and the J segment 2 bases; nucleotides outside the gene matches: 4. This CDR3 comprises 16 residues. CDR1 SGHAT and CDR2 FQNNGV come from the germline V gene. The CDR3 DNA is TGTGCCAGCAGCTTCCAGGGGACAGGGGGCAACACTGAAGCTTTCTTT. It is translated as CASSFQGTGGNTEAFF.

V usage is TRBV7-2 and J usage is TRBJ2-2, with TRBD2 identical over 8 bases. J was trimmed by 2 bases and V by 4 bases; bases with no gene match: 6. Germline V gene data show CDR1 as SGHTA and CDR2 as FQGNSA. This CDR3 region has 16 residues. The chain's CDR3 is CASSYNGGANTGELFF. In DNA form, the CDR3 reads TGTGCCAGCAGCTACAACGGGGGGGCCAACACCGGGGAGCTGTTTTTT.

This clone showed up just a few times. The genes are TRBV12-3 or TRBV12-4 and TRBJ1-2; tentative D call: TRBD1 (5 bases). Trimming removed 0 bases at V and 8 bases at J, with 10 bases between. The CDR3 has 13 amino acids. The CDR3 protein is CASSLAREGGYTF. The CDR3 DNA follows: TGTGCCAGCAGTTTAGCCAGGGAAGGCGGCTACACCTTC.

The CDR3 nucleotides read TGTGCCAGTACCCAGACAGGGGGCCGTAATTCACCCCTCCACTTT. As protein: CASTQTGGRNSPLHF. The V call is TRBV19, the J call TRBJ1-6; TRBD1 agrees at 10 bases. The junction had 6 bases not matched to a gene; V was cut back by 7 bases and J by 6 bases. The CDR3 is made up of 15 amino acids. Per the germline V gene, CDR1 is LNHDA and CDR2 is SQIVND (reference sequence). The entire variable domain, with the rest obtained from reference TRBV19 and TRBJ1-6, is as follows: DGGITQSPKYLFRKEGQNVTLSCEQNLNHDAMYWYRQDPGQGLRLIYYSQIVNDFQKGDIAEGYSVSREKKESFPLTVTSAQKNPTAFYLCASTQTGGRNSPLHFGNGTRLTVT.